Listed below are T cell receptor beta chains from one sample, sequenced in a study of shared clonotypes between healthy human individuals. The method was immunoSEQ multiplex PCR; TCRdb's version includes in-frame clones alone and lacks a portion of them. The sample records 2 million to 2.5 million clones, 92% being singletons. Sequenced: naive CD4+ T cells from PBMCs. The receptors were gathered from a man younger than 30 in good health. Some clones in this sample may be carry-over from other donors' samples. The CDR3 runs from the conserved cysteine through the conserved F or W. A D gene is named only where the DNA matches it firmly. Rows may omit the clone size; those that give it use once, few, many or a size class.

D,J,V,size,DNA,CDR3
NA,TRBJ2-7,TRBV27,NA,TGTGCCAGCAGTTTATCCCGTCAAACCATTCGCGAGCAGTACTTC,CASSLSRQTIREQYF
NA,TRBJ1-5,TRBV5-1,once,TGCGCCAGCAGCTTTAGACCGTTAAATCAGCCCCAGCATTTT,CASSFRPLNQPQHF
NA,TRBJ2-1,TRBV9,NA,TGTGCCAGCAGCTCCAGCGTGGAATACAATGAGCAGTTCTTC,CASSSSVEYNEQFF
NA,TRBJ1-1,TRBV7-3,few,TGTGCCAGCAGCTCACAGGGAGAGGGTGAAGCTTTCTTT,CASSSQGEGEAFF
TRBD1,TRBJ2-7,TRBV6-8,NA,TGTGCCAGCAGTTCACAGGGACAGGAACCGATCTACGAGCAGTACTTC,CASSSQGQEPIYEQYF
NA,TRBJ1-4,TRBV4-2,NA,TGTGCCAGCAGCCGGGACGGAAATGAAAAACTGTTTTTT,CASSRDGNEKLFF
TRBD2,TRBJ2-1,TRBV5-1,once,TGCGCCAGCAGCAAAGGACTAGCGGGAGATGAGCAGTTCTTC,CASSKGLAGDEQFF
NA,TRBJ1-1,TRBV4-2,few,TGTGCCAGCAGCCAGTCCACTGAAGCTTTCTTT,CASSQSTEAFF
NA,TRBJ1-5,TRBV21-1,NA,TGTGCCAGCAGCAAAGAGTCCGGGGACGGCAATCAGCCCCAGCATTTT,CASSKESGDGNQPQHF
NA,TRBJ2-7,TRBV6-1,NA,TGTGCCAGCAAGAGGGCGGGTACCGACGAGCAGTACTTC,CASKRAGTDEQYF
NA,TRBJ1-4,TRBV4-2,NA,TGTGCCAGCAGCCAAGATTTGTTTAGGGAGGAAAAACTGTTTTTT,CASSQDLFREEKLFF
TRBD2,TRBJ2-6,TRBV5-6,NA,TGTGCCAGCAGCTTTCTAGCGGGAGGGCCTGGGGCCAACGTCCTGACTTTC,CASSFLAGGPGANVLTF
TRBD1,TRBJ2-5,TRBV5-4,NA,TGTGCCAGCGGGGACAGGATCTCCCAGGCCCAGTACTTC,CASGDRISQAQYF
NA,TRBJ1-1,TRBV28,few,TGTGCCAGCAGGGATCTGGACACTGAAGCTTTCTTT,CASRDLDTEAFF
NA,TRBJ2-7,TRBV10-2,NA,TGCGCCAGCAGGGATCCGGGACGCAACTCCTACGAGCAGTACTTC,CASRDPGRNSYEQYF
NA,TRBJ1-3,TRBV9,NA,TGTGCCAGCAGCGTAGAAACCTCTGGAAACACCATATATTTT,CASSVETSGNTIYF
NA,TRBJ2-7,TRBV27,once,TGTGCCAGCAGTTTTAGGGGGCGGGAGCCCTACGAGCAGTACTTC,CASSFRGREPYEQYF
NA,TRBJ2-7,TRBV29-1,once,TGCAGCGTTGTCTTCGATAGGACAGACGAGCAGTACTTC,CSVVFDRTDEQYF
NA,TRBJ1-3,TRBV27,once,TGTGCCAGCAGTCCGCAGAGCTCTGGAAACACCATATATTTT,CASSPQSSGNTIYF
TRBD1,TRBJ1-1,TRBV30,NA,TGTGCCTGGAGTGTAGGGGGCAGCCGGAACACTGAAGCTTTCTTT,CAWSVGGSRNTEAFF
TRBD1,TRBJ2-2,TRBV28,once,TGTGCCAGCCACCTTGGGACAGTGGACTCCGGGGAGCTGTTTTTT,CASHLGTVDSGELFF
NA,TRBJ1-4,TRBV18,once,TGTGCCAGCTCACCCCAGGGTAATGAAAAACTGTTTTTT,CASSPQGNEKLFF